Following are 28 T cell receptor beta chains from one sample sequenced in a study of technical replicates of blood from a few donors. The table came from immunoSEQ multiplex PCR; TCRdb's copy has only in-frame clones and leaves some out. Of 45,000 to 60,000 clones listed, roughly nine tenths are singletons. The sequencing sample was made of PBMCs. Receptors were obtained from a human donor in good health. Some clones in this sample may be carry-over from other donors' samples.

The chain joins TRBV5-1 to TRBJ1-2; D uncertain. Germline loops: CDR1 SGHRS, CDR2 YFSETQ. V lost 0 bases and J lost 8, with 17 bases in between. The CDR3 spans 15 residues. CDR3 protein: CASSLARGPSVGYTF. In nucleotides, the CDR3 is TGCGCCAGCAGCTTGGCCCGAGGCCCTTCGGTGGGCTACACCTTC. Combining the CDR3 with reference TRBV5-1 and TRBJ1-2 gives the whole variable domain KAGVTQTPRYLIKTRGQQVTLSCSPISGHRSVSWYQQTPGQGLQFLFEYFSETQRNKGNFPGRFSGRQFSNSRSEMNVSTLELGDSALYLCASSLARGPSVGYTFGSGTRLTVV.

The J gene is TRBJ2-1, the V gene TRBV19, with TRBD2 identical over 9 bases. The CDR3 covers 15 residues. Germline values: CDR1 LNHDA, CDR2 SQIVND (reference sequence). With 1 base clipped from V and 10 bases from J, the junction kept 8 bases outside the gene matches. This CDR3 reads CASSIATSAGGEQFF. The CDR3 region has the DNA TGTGCCAGTAGTATAGCGACTAGCGCGGGAGGGGAGCAGTTCTTC.

The chain links TRBV11-2 to TRBJ1-1; D not resolved. In germline, CDR1 is SGHAT, CDR2 FQNNGV. This CDR3 contains 14 residues. V lost 4 bases to trimming and J lost 6 bases, with 15 bases between them. CDR3 protein: CASSYFGGYPEAFF. In nucleotides, the CDR3 is TGTGCCAGCAGCTACTTCGGAGGATACCCTGAAGCTTTCTTT.

CDR3 region: CASGLVLGGAVVTEAFF. In nucleotides, the CDR3 is TGTGCTAGTGGTTTGGTACTCGGTGGGGCAGTAGTCACTGAAGCTTTCTTT. V gene TRBV12-5 combines with J gene TRBJ1-1; D perhaps matches TRBD1 (5 bases). Germline V CDR1 and CDR2: LGHNT, FRNRAP. This CDR3 has 17 amino acids. The V gene lost 0 bases and the J gene lost 4 bases, with 18 bases spanning the gap.

As DNA, the CDR3 is TGTGCCAGCAAAACCGGGACTCAAGGAGATACGCAGTATTTT. This sequence encodes CASKTGTQGDTQYF. This chain links TRBV6-1 with TRBJ2-3; possibly TRBD2 for D (6 bases). V was clipped by 7 bases and J by 5 bases, with 16 bases between them. Germline V lookup: CDR1 MNHNS, CDR2 SASEGT. This CDR3 comprises 14 residues.

The chain is built from TRBV7-6 and TRBJ1-1; 7 bases line up with TRBD1. Germline CDR1 reads SGHVS; CDR2 reads FNYEAQ. The trim removed 5 bases at V and 2 bases at J, leaving 2 bases unmatched. The CDR3 runs 13 residues. The CDR3 sequence: CASSQGDNTEAFF. The CDR3 nucleotides read TGTGCCAGCAGCCAGGGGGATAACACTGAAGCTTTCTTT.

This clone was picked up one time. The chain joins TRBV13 to TRBJ1-4; TRBD1 matches 8 bases. Germline CDR1 PRHDT, CDR2 FYEKMQ (reference sequence). There are 14 residues in the CDR3. Unmatched junction bases numbered 5, after V lost 3 bases and J lost 8 bases. CDR3 in DNA: TGTGCCAGCAGCTTTAGGGCAGGGGGCGAAAAACTGTTTTTT. It is translated as CASSFRAGGEKLFF.

The V and J genes are TRBV29-1 and TRBJ2-1, with 14 bases lining up with TRBD2. The germline V gene encodes CDR1 SQVTM and CDR2 ANQGSEA. The CDR3 length is 15 residues. Trimming removed 7 bases from V and 9 bases from J; junction bases left unmatched: 11. The CDR3 DNA reads as TGCAGCGGGACGCCGACTAGCGGGGGGGGAGGTGAGCAGTTCTTC. Translating gives CSGTPTSGGGGEQFF.

This chain connects TRBV7-9 to TRBJ1-5; D remains unclear. CDR1 and CDR2 (germline): SEHNR, FQNEAQ (reference sequence). CDR3 length: 13 residues. V was clipped by 5 bases and J by 4 bases, with 9 bases between them. The CDR3 nucleotides are TGTGCCAGCAGCCGAGGCGGGAATCAGCCCCAGCATTTT. This translates into CASSRGGNQPQHF.

This chain uses TRBV11-2 with TRBJ2-1; D is ambiguous. The germline V and J ends were trimmed by 0 bases and 3 bases, with 12 bases remaining between them. Germline V lookup: CDR1 SGHAT, CDR2 FQNNGV. The CDR3 consists of 16 residues. CDR3 sequence (DNA): TGTGCCAGCAGCTTAGATTGGCAGAATCTCTACAATGAGCAGTTCTTC. Encoded protein: CASSLDWQNLYNEQFF.

V is TRBV7-9 and J is TRBJ2-1; D might be TRBD1 (6 bases). Trimming removed 5 bases from V and 6 bases from J, with 17 bases in between. Per the germline V gene, CDR1 is SEHNR and CDR2 is FQNEAQ (reference sequence). This CDR3 is 15 amino acids long. The CDR3 loop reads CASSPFGRGINEQFF. In DNA form, the CDR3 reads TGTGCCAGCAGCCCTTTTGGCAGGGGAATCAATGAGCAGTTCTTC.

The chain is built from TRBV28 and TRBJ2-3; tentatively, D is TRBD1 (5 bases). V was clipped by 3 bases and J by 3 bases, with 10 bases between them. CDR3 size: 14 residues. Germline CDR1 and CDR2: MDHEN and SYDVKM. The CDR3 reads CASSFQGSTDTQYF. The CDR3 region has the DNA TGTGCCAGCAGTTTCCAGGGTTCTACAGATACGCAGTATTTT.

V is TRBV19 and J is TRBJ1-4; D is possibly TRBD1 (5 bases). Trimming shortened V by 1 base and J by 4 bases, and 13 bases separated the two germline ends. Germline CDR1 is LNHDA and CDR2 is SQIVND (reference sequence). The length of the CDR3 is 16 residues. The CDR3 protein is CASSIGVPGNNEKLFF. CDR3 DNA sequence: TGTGCCAGTAGTATAGGAGTTCCAGGGAATAATGAAAAACTGTTTTTT.

The chain recombines TRBV18 with TRBJ2-7; 10 nucleotides agree with TRBD2. The CDR3 loop spans 15 amino acids. With V trimmed by 3 bases and J by 2 bases, 4 bases remained unmatched. Per the germline V gene, CDR1 is KGHSH and CDR2 is LQKENI. Written as DNA, the CDR3 is TGTGCCAGCTCACCTATAGCGGGGGGTACCTACGAGCAGTACTTC. Translation: CASSPIAGGTYEQYF.

V is TRBV28 and J is TRBJ1-6; 8 positions agree with TRBD1. The length of the CDR3 is 13 residues. Germline assignment: CDR1 MDHEN and CDR2 SYDVKM. The V and J ends lost 10 bases and 9 bases, in that order; junction bases with no gene match: 8. The CDR3 protein is CATRGQEGSPLHF. For the CDR3, the DNA is TGTGCCACCAGGGGACAGGAGGGTTCACCCCTCCACTTT.

This clone was observed once. This rearrangement joins TRBV7-3 to TRBJ2-1; D remains unclear. Trimming shortened V by 2 bases and J by 0 bases, and 2 bases separated the two germline ends. Germline CDR1 is SGHTA and CDR2 is FQGTGA. There are 13 residues in the CDR3. CDR3 coding DNA: TGTGCCAGCAGCTTACACTCCTACAATGAGCAGTTCTTC. Protein product: CASSLHSYNEQFF.

The V and J genes are TRBV6-5 and TRBJ2-2; 7 nucleotides match TRBD1. V was pared by 7 bases and J by 0 bases, with 5 bases of the junction left unmatched. The CDR3 is made up of 15 amino acids. Germline V gene data show CDR1 as MNHEY and CDR2 as SVGAGI. CDR3: CASNEDRANTGELFF. The CDR3 DNA reads TGTGCCAGCAACGAAGACAGGGCGAACACCGGGGAGCTGTTTTTT.

Regarding this clone: The identical CDR3 is also encoded by other nucleotide sequences in the sample. The chain has TRBV7-2 and TRBJ2-7; D might be TRBD2 (5 bases). Germline values: CDR1 SGHTA, CDR2 FQGNSA. Between the trimmed V and J ends, which lost 1 base and 4 bases, there was a span of 8 bases. This CDR3 is built from 13 residues. CDR3 protein: CASSLGGGYEQYF. The DNA of the CDR3 is TGTGCCAGCAGCTTAGGTGGCGGGTACGAGCAGTACTTC.

The chain couples TRBV6-5 to TRBJ1-5; TRBD1 might be the D (5 bases). With 2 bases removed from V and 2 bases from J, the gap between germline ends came to 13 bases. Germline V CDR1 and CDR2: MNHEY, SVGAGI. The CDR3 is made up of 16 amino acids. The CDR3 reads CASSYKGKEGNQPQHF. The CDR3 bases are TGTGCCAGCAGTTACAAGGGGAAAGAGGGCAATCAGCCCCAGCATTTT.

This clone was counted a few times. This sample also contains other DNA sequences that code for the same CDR3. The genes are TRBV5-1 and TRBJ2-1, with D perhaps matching TRBD2 (6 bases). The ends were cut back, 5 bases at V and 4 bases at J, with 13 bases in the middle. The CDR3 spans 14 residues. CDR1 and CDR2 (germline): SGHRS, YFSETQ. The CDR3 region is CASSLSGGYNEQFF. Here the CDR3 DNA reads TGCGCCAGCAGTCTTAGCGGCGGATACAATGAGCAGTTCTTC.

The rearrangement joins TRBV29-1 to TRBJ2-3, with TRBD2 identical over 9 bases. Germline V lookup: CDR1 SQVTM, CDR2 ANQGSEA. This CDR3 is 13 amino acids long. J lost 7 bases, V lost 5 bases, and 7 bases had no gene match. CDR3 region: CSVSGGPTNTQYF. CDR3 sequence (DNA): TGCAGCGTTAGCGGGGGGCCCACGAATACGCAGTATTTT.

This clone was seen more than once but under ten times. The chain carries TRBV5-1 and TRBJ2-1; 11 nucleotides align to TRBD2. The V and J ends lost 5 bases and 9 bases, in that order; junction bases with no gene match: 4. Germline V gene data show CDR1 as SGHRS and CDR2 as YFSETQ. The CDR3 is made up of 13 amino acids. DNA for the CDR3: TGCGCCAGCAGGCTAGCGGGAGGATCTGAGCAGTTCTTC. Encoded protein: CASRLAGGSEQFF.

V usage is TRBV29-1 and J usage is TRBJ2-7; the match to TRBD2 covers 12 bases. The CDR3 extends over 16 amino acids. The trim removed 1 base at V and 3 bases at J, leaving 7 bases unmatched. Germline V gene lookup returns CDR1 SQVTM and CDR2 ANQGSEA. CDR3 protein: CSVEGRLAGAHYEQYF. The CDR3 DNA reads as TGCAGCGTTGAAGGTCGACTAGCGGGGGCACACTACGAGCAGTACTTC.

The CDR3 DNA sequence: TGTGCCTGGAGTGCCGGAGAGACCCAGTACTTC. It codes for CAWSAGETQYF. The chain combines TRBV30 with TRBJ2-5; no firm D call. In germline, CDR1 is GTSNPN, CDR2 SVGIG (reference sequence). The CDR3 runs 11 residues. The germline V and J ends were trimmed by 1 base and 4 bases, with 4 bases remaining between them.

CDR3 in amino acids: CASNVYPNTEAFF. For the CDR3, the DNA is TGTGCCAGCAATGTGTATCCGAACACTGAAGCTTTCTTT. The rearrangement uses TRBV2 and TRBJ1-1; no clear D gene. The germline CDR1 and CDR2 sequences are SNHLY and FYNNEI. V lost 7 bases, J lost 1 base, and 10 bases lay in between. CDR3 length: 13 amino acids.

This clone came up once. This chain connects TRBV2 to TRBJ2-1; 13 bases are shared with TRBD2. The CDR3 spans 15 residues. The germline CDR1 and CDR2 sequences are SNHLY and FYNNEI. The trim removed 6 bases at V and 9 bases at J, leaving 8 bases unmatched. The CDR3 loop reads CASRALAGGPGEQFF. The CDR3, as DNA: TGTGCCAGCAGAGCACTAGCGGGAGGGCCGGGTGAGCAGTTCTTC.

This chain links TRBV5-1 with TRBJ2-3; maybe TRBD2 (6 bases). Germline assignment: CDR1 SGHRS and CDR2 YFSETQ. Trimming left V 0 bases short and J 3 bases short, with 8 bases between. This CDR3 has 14 residues. The CDR3 DNA reads TGCGCCAGCAGCTTGGGCGGGGTGACAGATACGCAGTATTTT. Translating it yields CASSLGGVTDTQYF.

V and J are TRBV13 and TRBJ2-1; D might be TRBD2 (5 bases). The CDR3 totals 15 residues. Germline V gene lookup returns CDR1 PRHDT and CDR2 FYEKMQ (reference sequence). The germline V and J ends were trimmed by 1 base and 4 bases, with 11 bases remaining between them. The CDR3 region has the DNA TGTGCCAGCAGCTTAGTGGAGCGGCGGTACAATGAGCAGTTCTTC. Its protein product is CASSLVERRYNEQFF.